The rows below give T cell receptor beta chains drawn from one sample of a study of blood T cell repertoires in COVID-19. Data came from immunoSEQ multiplex PCR; TCRdb stores just in-frame clones and leaves some out. The sample holds around 200,000 clones, approximately 85% seen once. Sequenced input: PBMCs or T cells enriched from blood (not recorded which). Receptors originate from a man aged 35 to 55 who had recovered from COVID-19. CDR3s include the opening cysteine and the closing phenylalanine or tryptophan. A D gene is named only where the DNA matches it firmly. Rows give clone size only sometimes, using once, few, many, or a class for an expanded clone.

v_gene	abundance	j_gene	d_gene	CDR3aa	CDR3nt
TRBV30	.	TRBJ1-2	.	CAWAPKGGRTYGYTF	TGTGCCTGGGCCCCTAAGGGGGGGCGCACGTATGGCTACACCTTC
TRBV19	.	TRBJ1-2	TRBD1	CASSIDGTGRGYTF	TGTGCCAGTAGTATCGACGGGACAGGGAGGGGCTACACCTTC
TRBV30	.	TRBJ1-1	.	CAWRALRPNTEAFF	TGTGCCTGGAGAGCCCTGAGGCCGAACACTGAAGCTTTCTTT
TRBV6-5	.	TRBJ2-2	TRBD2	CASSSDGGVMTGELFF	TGTGCCAGCAGTTCCGATGGGGGGGTTATGACCGGGGAGCTGTTTTTT
TRBV27	.	TRBJ2-3	.	CASSPGTFSDTQYF	TGTGCCAGCAGTCCAGGGACTTTCTCAGATACGCAGTATTTT
TRBV9	.	TRBJ2-2	TRBD1	CASSVAGGTGELFF	TGTGCCAGCAGCGTGGCAGGGGGAACCGGGGAGCTGTTTTTT
TRBV25-1	.	TRBJ1-3	TRBD1	CASSPGQGAGGNTIYF	TGTGCCAGCAGTCCGGGACAGGGGGCAGGGGGAAACACCATATATTTT
TRBV18	.	TRBJ1-5	.	CASSLTGSNQPQHF	TGTGCCAGCTCCCTGACGGGGAGCAATCAGCCCCAGCATTTT
TRBV5-1	.	TRBJ1-2	.	CASSLAGRGGGYGYTF	TGCGCCAGCAGCTTGGCCGGCAGGGGCGGGGGCTATGGCTACACCTTC
TRBV29-1	.	TRBJ1-1	.	CSAPESGLRSEAFF	TGCAGCGCCCCCGAGTCGGGACTTCGATCAGAAGCTTTCTTT
TRBV2	.	TRBJ1-2	.	CASSASRVSTGYTF	TGTGCCAGCAGTGCCTCGAGGGTGTCGACAGGCTACACCTTC
TRBV19	.	TRBJ1-1	.	CASSIGRRSEAFF	TGTGCCAGTAGTATCGGGAGACGATCTGAAGCTTTCTTT
TRBV6-1	.	TRBJ2-2	TRBD1	CASSEQGAAGELFF	TGTGCCAGCAGTGAACAGGGGGCAGCCGGGGAGCTGTTTTTT
TRBV12-3/TRBV12-4	.	TRBJ2-5	.	CASSHRVRETQYF	TGTGCCAGCAGTCACAGGGTAAGAGAGACCCAGTACTTC
TRBV27	.	TRBJ1-2	.	CASSSSPQGNNYGYTF	TGTGCCAGCAGTTCGTCCCCACAGGGCAATAACTATGGCTACACCTTC
TRBV7-9	.	TRBJ2-7	.	CASSLDKSYEQYF	TGTGCCAGCAGCTTAGACAAGTCCTACGAGCAGTACTTC
TRBV29-1	.	TRBJ2-1	TRBD1	CSVVGDREGGYNEQFF	TGCAGCGTTGTGGGGGACAGGGAGGGTGGTTACAATGAGCAGTTCTTC
TRBV28	.	TRBJ1-1	.	CASSPIHNLDTEAFF	TGTGCCAGCAGTCCGATCCACAATCTGGACACTGAAGCTTTCTTT
TRBV9	.	TRBJ2-3	.	CASSVVLGGADTQYF	TGTGCCAGCAGCGTAGTACTAGGTGGAGCAGATACGCAGTATTTT
TRBV6-5	.	TRBJ2-7	TRBD1	CASRHRDRPYEQYF	TGTGCCAGCAGACACCGGGACAGACCTTACGAGCAGTACTTC
TRBV7-9	.	TRBJ2-1	TRBD2	CASSYRRTSGRFNEQFF	TGTGCCAGCAGCTACCGAAGGACTAGCGGGAGATTCAATGAGCAGTTCTTC
TRBV6-5	.	TRBJ1-2	TRBD1	CASRDPGQYYGYTF	TGTGCCAGCAGGGATCCGGGACAGTACTATGGCTACACCTTC
TRBV9	.	TRBJ1-2	.	CASSGQQFYGYTF	TGTGCCAGCTCTGGACAGCAATTCTATGGCTACACCTTC
TRBV28	.	TRBJ1-2	.	CASTLRGLANYGYTF	TGTGCCAGCACCCTTAGGGGGTTAGCTAACTATGGCTACACCTTC
TRBV7-2	.	TRBJ2-2	TRBD1	CASSLRTGNTGELFF	TGTGCCAGCAGCCTCCGGACAGGAAACACCGGGGAGCTGTTTTTT
TRBV6-1	.	TRBJ1-2	.	CASSDPGRSHYGYTF	TGTGCCAGCAGTGACCCCGGGAGGTCACATTATGGCTACACCTTC
TRBV7-2	.	TRBJ2-7	.	CASSRDQGMSSEQYF	TGTGCCAGCAGCCGCGATCAGGGTATGTCTTCCGAGCAGTACTTC
TRBV7-9	.	TRBJ1-1	.	CASSYRKREQGDTEAFF	TGTGCCAGCAGCTACAGAAAACGGGAACAAGGAGACACTGAAGCTTTCTTT
TRBV30	.	TRBJ1-5	.	CAWSVAVGNQPQHF	TGTGCCTGGAGTGTAGCGGTGGGCAATCAGCCCCAGCATTTT
TRBV5-1	few	TRBJ2-7	TRBD1	CASSPNEDRDEQYF	TGCGCCAGCAGCCCAAACGAGGACAGGGACGAGCAGTACTTC
TRBV9	.	TRBJ2-3	.	CASSPSHGRTDTQYF	TGTGCCAGCAGCCCGAGCCATGGGAGGACAGATACGCAGTATTTT
TRBV6-5	.	TRBJ1-3	.	CASSLGGQSGNTIYF	TGTGCCAGCAGCCTCGGGGGTCAGTCTGGAAACACCATATATTTT
TRBV5-1	.	TRBJ2-3	TRBD1	CASSLAGQETDTQYF	TGCGCCAGCAGCTTGGCGGGACAGGAGACAGATACGCAGTATTTT
TRBV2	.	TRBJ2-2	.	CASSESTANTGELFF	TGTGCCAGCAGTGAGAGCACAGCGAACACCGGGGAGCTGTTTTTT
TRBV28	.	TRBJ2-7	.	CAIWGGTGYEQYF	TGTGCCATTTGGGGGGGCACCGGCTACGAGCAGTACTTC
TRBV4-1	few	TRBJ1-6	.	CASSQDSVPASPLHF	TGCGCCAGCAGCCAAGATTCAGTGCCCGCTTCACCCCTCCACTTT
TRBV7-9	.	TRBJ1-4	TRBD1	CASSSNSGGNEKLFF	TGTGCCAGCAGCTCCAACTCAGGGGGTAATGAAAAACTGTTTTTT
TRBV4-1	.	TRBJ1-1	TRBD1	CASSQGQGVFNTEAFF	TGCGCCAGCAGCCAAGGACAGGGGGTCTTCAACACTGAAGCTTTCTTT
TRBV7-8	once	TRBJ2-1	TRBD2	CASSLVPGLAGRFYNEQFF	TGTGCCAGCAGCTTAGTCCCGGGACTAGCGGGACGGTTCTACAATGAGCAGTTCTTC